These T cell receptor beta chains were read from a single sample in a study of blood T cells in healthy people across ages. TCRdb passed the 5' RACE reads through MiXCR, listing each CDR3 protein once. The sample consists of roughly 730,000 distinct CDR3 sequences, around three fifths of them appearing once. Sequencing was carried out using blood. These receptors were obtained from a man aged 35-49 years in good health. Both conserved end residues are part of each CDR3. The D gene is left open where the match is weak. Clone size is given for some rows only: seen once, a few or many times, or a class if the clone is expanded.

v_call	j_call	d_call	clone_size	cdr3_aa	cdr3_nt
TRBV20-1	TRBJ2-1	TRBD1	few	CSVGGRSSYNEQFF	TGCAGTGTAGGGGGCCGGAGCTCCTACAATGAGCAGTTCTTC
TRBV13	TRBJ2-5	NA	few	CASSWRTGNLLRETQYF	TGTGCCAGCAGCTGGCGTACAGGGAACTTACTACGCGAGACCCAGTACTTC
TRBV3-1	TRBJ2-5	NA	few	CASSLRQDYQETQYF	TGTGCCAGCAGCCTCCGACAGGACTACCAAGAGACCCAGTACTTC
TRBV10-3	TRBJ2-5	NA	NA	CAISAPESPNQEEETQYF	TGTGCCATCAGTGCCCCGGAAAGCCCGAATCAAGAGGAAGAGACCCAGTACTTC
TRBV7-2	TRBJ2-1	TRBD2	NA	CASSTSSGRASGNEQFF	TGTGCCAGCAGCACCTCTAGCGGGAGGGCGTCGGGCAATGAGCAGTTCTTC
TRBV20-1	TRBJ2-7	TRBD2	NA	CSARDVSSGRVEQYF	TGCAGTGCTAGAGATGTCTCTAGCGGGAGGGTCGAGCAGTACTTC
TRBV12-3/TRBV12-4	TRBJ2-7	TRBD1	many	CASSWSGTAYEQYF	TGTGCCAGCTCGTGGTCTGGGACAGCCTACGAGCAGTACTTC
TRBV28	TRBJ2-7	NA	few	CASSSPGGVAYEQYF	TGTGCCAGCAGTTCCCCCGGGGGTGTGGCCTACGAGCAGTACTTC
TRBV6-2/TRBV6-3	TRBJ2-1	TRBD1	NA	CASSSRTGTDNEQFF	TGTGCCAGCAGTTCCAGGACAGGGACCGACAATGAGCAGTTCTTC
TRBV7-8	TRBJ2-5	NA	few	CASSFFGTAVGETQYF	TGTGCCAGCAGCTTTTTCGGGACTGCGGTGGGAGAGACCCAGTACTTC
TRBV7-3	TRBJ2-7	TRBD2	many	CASSVTSGYEQYF	TGTGCCAGCAGCGTGACTAGCGGCTACGAGCAGTACTTC
TRBV20-1	TRBJ2-7	TRBD1	NA	CSAREGGQVYEQYF	TGCAGTGCTAGAGAGGGGGGACAGGTATACGAGCAGTACTTC
TRBV5-1	TRBJ2-3	TRBD1	NA	CASSLARWDRISDTQYF	TGCGCCAGCAGCTTGGCTCGATGGGACAGAATATCAGATACGCAGTATTTT
TRBV12-5	TRBJ1-5	NA	NA	CASGNLYNQPQHF	TGTGCTAGTGGTAACCTGTACAATCAGCCCCAGCATTTT
TRBV29-1	TRBJ2-1	TRBD1	NA	CSSDRGPNEQFF	TGCAGCTCAGACAGGGGGCCCAATGAGCAGTTCTTC
TRBV18	TRBJ2-3	TRBD2	once	CASSPLPSGGATDTQYF	TGTGCCAGCTCACCCCTGCCTAGCGGGGGGGCCACAGATACGCAGTATTTT
TRBV28	TRBJ2-7	NA	NA	CASSFCGDPYEQYF	TGTGCCAGCAGTTTTTGTGGGGATCCCTACGAGCAGTACTTC
TRBV2	TRBJ1-5	NA	NA	CASSETGFGDQPQHF	TGTGCCAGCAGTGAAACTGGGTTTGGAGATCAGCCCCAGCATTTT
TRBV29-1	TRBJ1-1	NA	NA	CSVEWTEAFF	TGCAGCGTTGAATGGACTGAAGCTTTCTTT
TRBV20-1	TRBJ2-3	NA	NA	CSASSLGTDTQYF	TGCAGTGCTAGCTCTCTAGGAACAGATACGCAGTATTTT
TRBV15	TRBJ2-3	TRBD2	NA	CATREGDTQYF	TGTGCCACTCGGGAGGGAGATACGCAGTATTTT
TRBV12-3/TRBV12-4	TRBJ1-5	NA	NA	CASSRLEGAQHF	TGTGCCAGCAGCCGCTTAGAGGGGGCCCAGCATTTT
TRBV4-2	TRBJ2-3	TRBD2	NA	CASSPLASGEPDTQYF	TGTGCCAGCAGCCCCCTGGCTAGCGGGGAGCCAGATACGCAGTATTTT
TRBV18	TRBJ2-1	NA	NA	CASSPSRESEQFF	TGTGCCAGCTCACCTAGCCGAGAGAGTGAGCAGTTCTTC
TRBV21-1	TRBJ1-1	NA	NA	CASSKGNTEAFF	TGTGCCAGCAGCAAAGGGAACACTGAAGCTTTCTTT
TRBV27	TRBJ2-7	NA	NA	CASSPPAGQTYNEQYF	TGTGCCAGCAGTCCCCCCGCAGGGCAAACCTACAATGAGCAGTACTTC
TRBV29-1	TRBJ2-3	TRBD2	NA	CSVGGREGTDTQYF	TGCAGCGTTGGGGGCAGGGAGGGAACAGATACGCAGTATTTT
TRBV13	TRBJ2-5	TRBD2	NA	CASSNSGGATLQKTQYF	TGTGCCAGCAGCAATAGCGGGGGGGCCACCCTCCAAAAGACCCAGTACTTC
TRBV29-1	TRBJ1-2	NA	many	CSVEGEAGTYTF	TGCAGCGTTGAAGGGGAGGCCGGGACATACACCTTC
TRBV6-2/TRBV6-3	TRBJ2-1	NA	NA	CASSYSAETTSNEQFF	TGTGCCAGCAGTTACTCGGCGGAGACAACTTCCAATGAGCAGTTCTTC
TRBV7-3	TRBJ2-2	TRBD1	NA	CASSQRGQGANTGELFF	TGTGCCAGCAGCCAACGCGGACAGGGGGCGAACACCGGGGAGCTGTTTTTT
TRBV20-1	TRBJ2-1	NA	NA	CSAPILDEQFF	TGCAGTGCCCCGATTTTGGATGAGCAGTTCTTC
TRBV11-3	TRBJ2-3	TRBD2	NA	CASSPWTSESADTQYF	TGTGCCAGCAGCCCTTGGACTAGCGAAAGCGCAGATACGCAGTATTTT
TRBV10-3	TRBJ2-7	TRBD2	NA	CAISELTSGSSYEQYF	TGTGCCATCAGTGAGTTGACTAGCGGGAGCTCCTACGAGCAGTACTTC
TRBV4-3	TRBJ2-3	NA	NA	CASSQDYEGAPYF	TGCGCCAGCAGCCAAGATTATGAGGGTGCCCCGTATTTT
TRBV20-1	TRBJ1-2	TRBD1	few	CSASDRGLYGYTF	TGCAGTGCCAGTGATAGGGGGCTCTATGGCTACACCTTC
TRBV4-3	TRBJ2-7	TRBD2	NA	CTSSLLAGGSYEQYF	TGCACCAGCAGCTTACTAGCGGGAGGTTCCTACGAGCAGTACTTC
TRBV29-1	TRBJ1-6	NA	NA	CSVEGQGEGLGSYNSPLHF	TGCAGCGTTGAAGGGCAGGGTGAGGGATTAGGCTCCTATAATTCACCCCTCCACTTT
TRBV20-1	TRBJ2-7	TRBD2	NA	CSARYARGGSYEQYF	TGCAGTGCTAGATATGCACGCGGGGGCTCCTACGAGCAGTACTTC
TRBV5-1	TRBJ2-6	TRBD1	NA	CASSPGQGGFGANVLTF	TGCGCCAGCAGCCCGGGACAGGGAGGTTTTGGGGCCAACGTCCTGACTTTC
TRBV11-1	TRBJ2-4	TRBD2	NA	CASSSYTGTSGTRAAKNIQYF	TGTGCCAGCAGCTCCTACACCGGGACTAGCGGGACCCGCGCAGCCAAAAACATTCAGTACTTC
TRBV9	TRBJ1-2	NA	few	CASSVQGAIGYTF	TGTGCCAGCAGCGTACAGGGTGCGATCGGCTACACCTTC
TRBV20-1	TRBJ2-3	TRBD2	NA	CSPRGGLVTDTQYF	TGCAGTCCCCGAGGGGGACTAGTTACAGATACGCAGTATTTT
TRBV9	TRBJ1-5	NA	NA	CASNVGVGGPNQLQHF	TGTGCCAGCAACGTCGGCGTCGGGGGACCCAATCAGCTCCAGCATTTT
TRBV3-1	TRBJ2-3	TRBD2	NA	CASRRGLSTDTQYF	TGTGCCAGCAGACGGGGACTAAGCACAGATACGCAGTATTTT
TRBV5-1	TRBJ2-4	TRBD2	few	CASSNSGAGREQYF	TGCGCCAGCAGCAACAGCGGGGCAGGGCGTGAGCAGTACTTC
TRBV11-2	TRBJ2-5	NA	NA	CASSLAPKGVQETQYF	TGTGCCAGCAGCTTAGCCCCGAAAGGGGTTCAAGAGACCCAGTACTTC
TRBV12-3/TRBV12-4	TRBJ2-5	NA	NA	CASSLDRIETQYF	TGTGCCAGCAGTCTGGACAGAATAGAGACCCAGTACTTC
TRBV3-1	TRBJ2-7	TRBD2	NA	CASSQSASGAYNEQYF	TGTGCCAGCAGCCAATCTGCCAGCGGGGCCTACAATGAGCAGTACTTC
TRBV6-5	TRBJ2-1	TRBD2	NA	CASSLLGVGGSNEQFF	TGTGCCAGCAGTTTACTCGGGGTCGGGGGGTCCAATGAGCAGTTCTTC
TRBV20-1	TRBJ2-5	TRBD2	few	CSASPLAVKETQYF	TGCAGTGCTAGCCCGCTAGCGGTAAAAGAGACCCAGTACTTC
TRBV10-3	TRBJ2-6	TRBD1	few	CAISGQGLTSGANVLTF	TGTGCCATAAGCGGACAGGGCTTGACCTCTGGGGCCAACGTCCTGACTTTC
TRBV6-2/TRBV6-3	TRBJ1-1	NA	NA	CASSYSGAIEAFF	TGTGCCAGCAGTTACTCAGGAGCGATTGAAGCTTTCTTT
TRBV12-3/TRBV12-4	TRBJ2-2	NA	once	CASRTGGGELFF	TGTGCCAGCAGAACCGGGGGCGGGGAGCTGTTTTTT
TRBV4-2	TRBJ2-7	NA	many	CASSRPGASYEQYF	TGTGCCAGCAGCCGGCCAGGGGCCTCCTACGAGCAGTACTTC